The entry that follows covers one TCR beta chain sequence. Seattle researchers signed up patients amid active infection and tracked them longitudinally. Study processing details: The authors estimated nucleated cell counts from reference gene primer amplification. Assay: immunoSEQ multiplex PCR; the TCRdb copy retains only in-frame clones and omits some. The DNA gave D and trimming, while V, J and clone size come from that table. The data contain about 370,000 clones, 89% of them singletons. Germline CDR1 reads SNHLY; CDR2 reads FYNNEI. V was shortened by 5 bases and J by 0 bases, with 10 bases between the two germline ends. CDR3 length: 15 amino acids. The data were obtained in a study of blood T cell repertoires in COVID-19. Study information: In each case, the material was cDNA or gDNA derived from T cells, B-cell-depleted T cells, or PBMCs.

This receptor was identified in a woman aged 25 to 39 with COVID-19, enrolled during active disease. The chain has TRBV2 and TRBJ1-4; D unclear. What was sequenced was peripheral blood. The CDR3 reads CASSPLHATNEKLFF. CDR3 bases: TGTGCCAGCAGTCCTTTACATGCAACTAATGAAAAACTGTTTTTT.